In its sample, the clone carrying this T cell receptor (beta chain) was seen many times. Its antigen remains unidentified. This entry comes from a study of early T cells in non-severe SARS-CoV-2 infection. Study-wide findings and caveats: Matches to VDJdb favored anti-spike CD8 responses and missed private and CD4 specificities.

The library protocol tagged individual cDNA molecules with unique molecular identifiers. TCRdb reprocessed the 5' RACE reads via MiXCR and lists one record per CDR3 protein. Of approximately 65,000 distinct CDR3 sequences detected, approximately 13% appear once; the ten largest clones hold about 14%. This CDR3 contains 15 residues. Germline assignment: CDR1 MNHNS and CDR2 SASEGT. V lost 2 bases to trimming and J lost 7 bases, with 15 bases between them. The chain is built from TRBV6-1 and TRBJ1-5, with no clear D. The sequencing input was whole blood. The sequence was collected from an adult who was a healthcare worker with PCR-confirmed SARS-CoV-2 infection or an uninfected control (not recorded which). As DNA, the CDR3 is TGTGCCAGCAGTGAACTTTCGAAGCTCTACCAGCCCCAGCATTTT. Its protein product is CASSELSKLYQPQHF.